What follows describes a single T cell receptor (beta chain). Its antigen is still unknown. The input lacks base qualities; no much larger clone sits a single base away. The trim is 2 bases for V and 6 bases for J, with a gap of 10 bases between the germline ends. Inclusive of the bounding cysteine and phenylalanine, the CDR3 is 13 residues long. Just the 39-base CDR3 DNA is kept, in frame starting at base 1. Library method: RT-PCR. The instrument given in TCRdb is Illumina HiSeq 2500. TCRdb passed the public sequencing reads through fastp at Q25 and MiXCR, retaining productive beta sequences. Rows are unified per CDR3 protein, each entry keeping the most common DNA and genes. The sample includes around 190,000 distinct CDR3 sequences, with around a tenth observed a single time. The ten largest clones capture approximately 10% of the sample. The data originate from a study of response to subunit inactivated influenza vaccine (dated by TCRdb to 2016 to 2019). About the full investigation: Deep quantitative profiling of the T cell receptor repertoire was used in the study to follow responses to a trivalent subunit inactivated influenza vaccine. What the research found in general, with its limitations: The authors suggested that each seasonal influenza vaccination may recruit only a limited number of new T cells.

The sample in question was non-naive T cells sorted from PBMCs, obtained on the day of vaccination. The intended sense of this specimen's cell subset or site label: memory T cell fraction. The chain is encoded by TRBV12-3 or TRBV12-4 joined to TRBJ1-1; TRBD1 is a weak D gene call, 6 bases matching. This TCR came from a man in his forties or fifties who received an inactivated influenza vaccine. Donor details come from another sample of the same person, matched by shared clones. The CDR3 reads as follows: CASSLSGGPEAFF. The sequenced DNA is TGTGCCAGCAGTTTATCGGGGGGCCCTGAAGCTTTCTTT.